This passage covers 6 T cell receptor beta chains from one sample sequenced in a study of memory CD4+ T cells and cytomegalovirus serostatus. The sort gate was single viable CD3+CD4+CD8-CD45RO+ cells for memory CD4+ T cells. Produced via immunoSEQ multiplex PCR; TCRdb's table is partial and in-frame only. The data contain 25,000 to 30,000 clones, roughly 76% of them singletons. The material sequenced was memory CD4+ T cells from blood. These receptors were collected from an adult in good health and CMV-seronegative.

The count of this clone is one. The V call is TRBV2, the J call TRBJ1-2; TRBD1 matches at 10 bases. Looked up from germline, CDR1 is SNHLY and CDR2 is FYNNEI. The trim removed 3 bases at V and 3 bases at J, leaving 1 base unmatched. The CDR3 sequence is 14 residues long. The DNA of the CDR3 is TGTGCCAGCAGTGAGGACAGGGGGGACTATGGCTACACCTTC. Protein sequence: CASSEDRGDYGYTF.

This chain connects TRBV9 to TRBJ2-5, with D uncertain. Germline CDR1 and CDR2: SGDLS and YYNGEE. The V end lost 0 bases, the J end lost 5 bases, and 11 bases lay between the germline ends. This CDR3 is 14 amino acids long. The CDR3 nucleotides are TGTGCCAGCAGCGTAGGTAGGGTAGAGGAGACCCAGTACTTC. Encoded protein: CASSVGRVEETQYF.

V and J are TRBV29-1 and TRBJ2-7; 9 bases map to TRBD2. Germline assignment: CDR1 SQVTM and CDR2 ANQGSEA. Losses at the gene ends were 4 bases for V and 3 bases for J; bases not matched to a gene: 1. This CDR3 has 12 residues. CDR3 DNA: TGCAGCGTTGGACTAGCGGACTACGAGCAGTACTTC. Its translation: CSVGLADYEQYF.

The sample holds a few counts of this clone. J is TRBJ1-5 and V is TRBV29-1; D is uncertain. The CDR3 sequence is 12 residues long. The germline V gene has CDR1 SQVTM and CDR2 ANQGSEA. Trimming removed 7 bases at V and 4 bases at J, with 11 bases between. CDR3 in DNA: TGCAGCGCCAAGGACGGGAATCAGCCCCAGCATTTT. It translates to CSAKDGNQPQHF.

This sequence joins TRBV18 and TRBJ1-2; weak D call: TRBD1 (5 bases). Between the trimmed V and J ends, which lost 0 bases and 6 bases, there was a span of 14 bases. This CDR3 contains 15 residues. CDR1 is KGHSH and CDR2 is LQKENI in the germline V gene. The CDR3 region has the DNA TGTGCCAGCTCACCACCGGTAGCTACAGGCCATGGCTACACCTTC. It yields the protein CASSPPVATGHGYTF. The whole variable domain, filled in from reference TRBV18 and TRBJ1-2, reads NAGVMQNPRHLVRRRGQEARLRCSPMKGHSHVYWYRQLPEEGLKFMVYLQKENIIDESGMPKERFSAEFPKEGPSILRIQQVVRGDSAAYFCASSPPVATGHGYTFGSGTRLTVV.

The CDR3 nucleotides are TGTGCCAGCTCACCCCCGGGACAGGGCTCCTACGAGCAGTACTTC. This gives the protein CASSPPGQGSYEQYF. The gene calls are TRBV18 and TRBJ2-7; TRBD1 matches 9 bases. This CDR3 comprises 15 residues. Germline V gene sequence: CDR1 KGHSH, CDR2 LQKENI. The junction had 3 bases not matched to a gene; V was cut back by 3 bases and J by 0 bases.